The 25 T cell receptor beta chains reported below all come from one sample, sequenced in a study of cytomegalovirus exposure and HLA in healthy donors. Amplification used 60 Vbeta primers and 13 Jbeta primers. Profiled with immunoSEQ multiplex PCR; TCRdb holds only in-frame clones, not every one. Counted here are 180,000 or so clones, 80% occurring once; the ten biggest clones make up about 1.4%. The specimen was PBMCs. The origin of the receptors is a girl aged 5-17 years in good health and CMV-seropositive.

The rearrangement links TRBV10-2 to TRBJ2-1; possibly TRBD1 for D (5 bases). The germline V gene has CDR1 WSHSY and CDR2 SAAADI. V gave up 5 bases and J gave up 2 bases, with 16 bases separating them. This CDR3 is built from 16 residues. The CDR3 here is CASSPRLKTAYNEQFF. CDR3 sequence (DNA): TGCGCCAGCAGTCCCCGGCTAAAGACAGCCTACAATGAGCAGTTCTTC.

The genes are TRBV13 and TRBJ2-5, with 11 nucleotides matching TRBD2. Germline V gives CDR1 PRHDT, CDR2 FYEKMQ (reference sequence). CDR3 size: 15 residues. J was trimmed by 2 bases and V by 2 bases; bases with no gene match: 1. The CDR3: CASSLRTSGQETQYF. The DNA for the CDR3 is TGTGCCAGCAGCTTAAGGACTAGCGGGCAAGAGACCCAGTACTTC.

This clone has more than one count but fewer than ten. The chain carries TRBV7-9 and TRBJ1-1; 9 positions agree with TRBD1. CDR1 is SEHNR and CDR2 is FQNEAQ in the germline V gene (reference sequence). The V and J ends lost 5 bases and 11 bases, in that order; junction bases with no gene match: 6. CDR3 length: 12 residues. CDR3: CASSVRTGDAFF. CDR3 coding DNA: TGTGCCAGCAGCGTCAGGACAGGGGACGCTTTCTTT. The full variable domain, completed using reference TRBV7-9 and TRBJ1-1, is DTGVSQNPRHKITKRGQNVTFRCDPISEHNRLYWYRQTLGQGPEFLTYFQNEAQLEKSRLLSDRFSAERPKGSFSTLEIQRTEQGDSAMYLCASSVRTGDAFFGQGTRLTVV.

The rearrangement uses TRBV9 and TRBJ2-7, with TRBD1 as a possible D gene (5 bases). V lost 4 bases, J lost 2 bases, and 13 bases lay in between. The CDR3 extends over 14 amino acids. Germline CDR1 and CDR2: SGDLS and YYNGEE. Here the CDR3 reads CASSPGPDTYEQYF. The CDR3 nucleotides are TGTGCCAGCAGCCCCGGCCCGGACACCTACGAGCAGTACTTC.

The V call is TRBV11-2, the J call TRBJ2-4; 10 bases are a match to TRBD2. Per the germline V gene, CDR1 is SGHAT and CDR2 is FQNNGV. The CDR3 contains 16 residues. With V trimmed by 3 bases and J by 1 base, 3 bases remained unmatched. CDR3 sequence (DNA): TGTGCCAGCAGCTTTAGCGGGAGGAAGGCCAAAAACATTCAGTACTTC. The encoded protein is CASSFSGRKAKNIQYF.

The chain employs TRBV6-6 and TRBJ1-1, with 9 bases lining up with TRBD1. This CDR3 has 15 residues. Germline CDR1 MNHNY, CDR2 SVGAGI (reference sequence). Trimming at V came to 4 bases and at J to 1 base, leaving 4 bases not matched to a gene. The DNA of the CDR3 is TGTGCCAGCAGTTCCGAGGGACAGGGGAACACTGAAGCTTTCTTT. It translates to CASSSEGQGNTEAFF.

The chain couples TRBV7-9 to TRBJ2-1; possibly TRBD2 for D (5 bases). This CDR3 is 17 amino acids long. Deletions cut 0 bases from V and 6 bases from J, with 18 bases between. Germline assignment: CDR1 SEHNR and CDR2 FQNEAQ (reference sequence). The CDR3 loop reads CASSLAEAYRRSNEQFF. Written as DNA, the CDR3 is TGTGCCAGCAGCTTAGCGGAAGCCTATAGGAGGAGCAATGAGCAGTTCTTC.

This chain links TRBV5-6 with TRBJ2-2, with D possibly TRBD1 on 5 matching bases. In germline, CDR1 is SGHDT, CDR2 YYEEEE. V shed 1 base and J shed 4 bases, with 20 bases lying between them. CDR3 size: 18 residues. CDR3 loop: CASSLIQDSPRVTGELFF. As DNA, the CDR3 is TGTGCCAGCAGCTTGATCCAAGACAGCCCTCGAGTCACCGGGGAGCTGTTTTTT.

The chain uses TRBV18 and TRBJ1-1; 7 positions match TRBD1. CDR3 length: 16 amino acids. The germline V gene encodes CDR1 KGHSH and CDR2 LQKENI. The ends lost 1 base at V and 0 bases at J; junction bases unmatched: 5. CDR3 sequence (DNA): TGTGCCAGCTCACCACAGGGACAGAGATTGAACACTGAAGCTTTCTTT. Its protein product is CASSPQGQRLNTEAFF.

The V call is TRBV7-2, the J call TRBJ1-2; D gene unclear. The CDR3 extends over 11 amino acids. V lost 5 bases and J 11 bases, leaving 12 bases between the germline ends. From germline, CDR1 is SGHTA and CDR2 FQGNSA. CDR3 loop: CASSPGFLYTF. Here the CDR3 DNA reads TGTGCCAGCAGCCCGGGATTTCTTTACACCTTC.

V gene TRBV9 combines with J gene TRBJ2-1; the match to TRBD1 covers 8 bases. J was trimmed by 7 bases and V by 4 bases; bases with no gene match: 10. The CDR3 spans 15 residues. The germline V gene encodes CDR1 SGDLS and CDR2 YYNGEE. CDR3 nucleotides: TGTGCCAGCAGCCCGACCAGGACAGGGCCTAATGAGCAGTTCTTC. Protein product: CASSPTRTGPNEQFF.

The chain has TRBV2 and TRBJ2-7; D possibly corresponds to TRBD2 (6 bases). Germline CDR1 is SNHLY and CDR2 is FYNNEI. CDR3 size: 14 residues. V dropped 11 bases and J dropped 3 bases, with 20 bases sitting between them. This CDR3 is CAGGTGLRGYEQYF. The CDR3, as DNA: TGTGCCGGGGGGACTGGGCTGAGAGGCTACGAGCAGTACTTC. The complete variable domain, with remaining parts taken from reference TRBV2 and TRBJ2-7, reads EPEVTQTPSHQVTQMGQEVILRCVPISNHLYFYWYRQILGQKVEFLVSFYNNEISEKSEIFDDQFSVERPDGSNFTLKIRSTKLEDSAMYFCAGGTGLRGYEQYFGPGTRLTVT.

The CDR3 DNA follows: TGTGCCACCTGGGACAGAGCTAACTATGGCTACACCTTC. Translating gives CATWDRANYGYTF. The chain carries TRBV27 and TRBJ1-2, with 7 bases aligning to TRBD1. Germline loops: CDR1 MNHEY, CDR2 SMNVEV (reference sequence). V lost 10 bases, J lost 0 bases, and 5 bases stayed unmatched. The CDR3 spans 13 residues.

This chain joins TRBV7-2 and TRBJ2-1; D gene ambiguous. Trimming removed 1 base at V and 7 bases at J, with 11 bases between. Germline V gene lookup returns CDR1 SGHTA and CDR2 FQGNSA. The CDR3 covers 14 residues. Written as DNA, the CDR3 is TGTGCCAGCAGCTTAGATTCTGCGGTGAATGAGCAGTTCTTC. Protein: CASSLDSAVNEQFF.

The J gene is TRBJ2-1, the V gene TRBV27; 9 bases fit TRBD2. The ends lost 4 bases at V and 9 bases at J; junction bases unmatched: 7. There are 14 residues in the CDR3. Germline lookup yields CDR1 MNHEY and CDR2 SMNVEV (reference sequence). CDR3 bases: TGTGCCAGCAGTTCGGGACTAGCATTCGGTGAGCAGTTCTTC. This translates into CASSSGLAFGEQFF.

The chain employs TRBV5-4 and TRBJ2-7; 7 bases align to TRBD1. Germline V gives CDR1 SGHNT, CDR2 YYREEE (reference sequence). The CDR3 is 14 residues long. The trim removed 4 bases at V and 6 bases at J, leaving 10 bases unmatched. The CDR3 loop reads CASSRGQVNREQYF. CDR3 nucleotide sequence: TGTGCCAGCAGCCGTGGACAGGTAAACCGCGAGCAGTACTTC.

CDR3 region: CASSLGHSSYNEQFF. The DNA of the CDR3 is TGTGCCAGCAGCTTAGGACACAGCTCCTACAATGAGCAGTTCTTC. The chain combines TRBV5-4 with TRBJ2-1, with D tentatively TRBD1 (5 bases). V lost 2 bases and J 0 bases, leaving 9 bases between the germline ends. The CDR3 runs 15 residues. CDR1 SGHNT and CDR2 YYREEE come from the germline V gene (reference sequence).

J is TRBJ1-1 and V is TRBV29-1; D ambiguous. The CDR3 contains 12 residues. The V and J ends lost 0 bases and 4 bases respectively, with 6 bases between them. Per the germline V gene, CDR1 is SQVTM and CDR2 is ANQGSEA. For the CDR3, the DNA is TGCAGCGTTGAAGATGCGGCCACTGAAGCTTTCTTT. Amino acids: CSVEDAATEAFF.

The chain carries TRBV6-5 and TRBJ2-3; TRBD2 might be the D (5 bases). The length of the CDR3 is 15 residues. The germline CDR1 and CDR2 sequences are MNHEY and SVGAGI. The V gene lost 7 bases and the J gene lost 2 bases, with 16 bases spanning the gap. The CDR3, as DNA: TGTGCCAGCAAAGGAGCGGCGGGCGTCACAGATACGCAGTATTTT. The encoded protein is CASKGAAGVTDTQYF.

In regard to this clone: An end of the junction does not agree with germline; a read error may underlie this. The chain combines TRBV5-4 with TRBJ1-2; D gene uncertain. Per the germline V gene, CDR1 is SGHNT and CDR2 is YYREEE (reference sequence). This CDR3 region has 15 residues. The CDR3 bases are TGTGCCGGCAGCTTGAACCATCTAGACAACTATGGCTACACCTTC. Translating gives CAGSLNHLDNYGYTF.

The rearrangement links TRBV2 to TRBJ2-2; 11 bases match TRBD2. This CDR3 has 16 amino acids. CDR1 SNHLY and CDR2 FYNNEI come from the germline V gene. V gave up 4 bases and J gave up 7 bases; unmatched junction bases: 8. As DNA, the CDR3 is TGTGCCAGCAGTGTAACTAGCGGGAGATCGGACGGGGAGCTGTTTTTT. It encodes CASSVTSGRSDGELFF.

This clone was detected only once. This chain uses TRBV4-3 with TRBJ1-2, with 7 nucleotides matching TRBD1. CDR1 is LGHNA and CDR2 is YSLEER in the germline V gene. CDR3 size: 15 residues. J lost 4 bases, V lost 3 bases, and 8 bases had no gene match. The CDR3 sequence: CASSHSDRPSYGYTF. In DNA form, the CDR3 reads TGCGCCAGCAGCCACTCGGACAGGCCTTCCTATGGCTACACCTTC.

CDR3 coding DNA: TGTGCCAGCAGCCAAGACTTGTTGCGGGAGACCCAGTACTTC. Its translation: CASSQDLLRETQYF. J is TRBJ2-5 and V is TRBV9; D gene ambiguous. The V gene lost 4 bases and the J gene lost 5 bases, with 15 bases spanning the gap. This CDR3 contains 14 residues. CDR1 SGDLS and CDR2 YYNGEE come from the germline V gene.

This clone has just one count. The rearrangement uses TRBV11-2 and TRBJ2-7; a weak D match, TRBD2 (5 bases). The CDR3 has 14 residues. The germline V gene encodes CDR1 SGHAT and CDR2 FQNNGV. V lost 5 bases and J lost 3, with 14 bases in between. The CDR3 sequence: CASSPWEKNYEQYF. As DNA, the CDR3 is TGTGCCAGCAGCCCCTGGGAGAAGAACTACGAGCAGTACTTC.

The chain couples TRBV28 to TRBJ1-5; no firm D call. Trimming took off 6 bases at V and 9 bases at J, with 12 bases between the two ends. CDR3 length: 12 amino acids. The germline gives CDR1 MDHEN, CDR2 SYDVKM. The CDR3 is CASRGGRWPQHF. In nucleotides, the CDR3 is TGTGCCAGCAGGGGAGGTAGATGGCCCCAGCATTTT.